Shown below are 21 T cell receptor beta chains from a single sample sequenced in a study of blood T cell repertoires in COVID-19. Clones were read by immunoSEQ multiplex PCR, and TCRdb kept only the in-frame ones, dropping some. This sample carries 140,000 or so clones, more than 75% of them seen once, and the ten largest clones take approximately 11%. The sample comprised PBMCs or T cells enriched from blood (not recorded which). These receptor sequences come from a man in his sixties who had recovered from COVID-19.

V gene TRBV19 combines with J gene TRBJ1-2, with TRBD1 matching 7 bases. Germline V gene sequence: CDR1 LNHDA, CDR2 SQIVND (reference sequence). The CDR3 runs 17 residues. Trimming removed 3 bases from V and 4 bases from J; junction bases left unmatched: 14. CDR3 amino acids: CASSILARGAGFYGYTF. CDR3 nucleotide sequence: TGTGCCAGTAGTATCCTCGCCAGGGGGGCAGGGTTCTATGGCTACACCTTC.

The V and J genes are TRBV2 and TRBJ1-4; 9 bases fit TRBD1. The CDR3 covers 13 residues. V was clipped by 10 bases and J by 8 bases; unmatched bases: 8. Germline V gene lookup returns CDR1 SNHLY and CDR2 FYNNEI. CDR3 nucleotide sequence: TGTGCCACGCCGGGACAGGGTGAAGAAAAACTGTTTTTT. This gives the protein CATPGQGEEKLFF. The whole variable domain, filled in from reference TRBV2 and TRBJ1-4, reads EPEVTQTPSHQVTQMGQEVILRCVPISNHLYFYWYRQILGQKVEFLVSFYNNEISEKSEIFDDQFSVERPDGSNFTLKIRSTKLEDSAMYFCATPGQGEEKLFFGSGTQLSVL.

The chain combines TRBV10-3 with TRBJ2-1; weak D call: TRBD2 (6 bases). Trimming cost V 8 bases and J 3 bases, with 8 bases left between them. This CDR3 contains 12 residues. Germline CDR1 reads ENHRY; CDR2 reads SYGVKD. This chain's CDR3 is CAIGEDYNEQFF. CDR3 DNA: TGTGCCATCGGGGAGGACTACAATGAGCAGTTCTTC.

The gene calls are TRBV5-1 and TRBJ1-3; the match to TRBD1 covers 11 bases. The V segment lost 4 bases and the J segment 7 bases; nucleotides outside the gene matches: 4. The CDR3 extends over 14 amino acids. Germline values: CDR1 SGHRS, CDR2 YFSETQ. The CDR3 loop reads CASSLGQGANTIYF. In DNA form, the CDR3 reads TGCGCCAGCAGCCTCGGACAGGGGGCGAACACCATATATTTT. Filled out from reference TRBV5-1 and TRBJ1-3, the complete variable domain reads KAGVTQTPRYLIKTRGQQVTLSCSPISGHRSVSWYQQTPGQGLQFLFEYFSETQRNKGNFPGRFSGRQFSNSRSEMNVSTLELGDSALYLCASSLGQGANTIYFGEGSWLTVV.

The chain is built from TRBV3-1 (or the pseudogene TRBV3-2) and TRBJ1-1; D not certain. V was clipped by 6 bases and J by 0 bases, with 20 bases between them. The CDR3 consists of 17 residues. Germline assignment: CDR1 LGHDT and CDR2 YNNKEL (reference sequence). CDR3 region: CASSYGSGGKLNTEAFF. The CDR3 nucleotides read TGTGCCAGCAGTTATGGGTCCGGAGGAAAGCTGAACACTGAAGCTTTCTTT.

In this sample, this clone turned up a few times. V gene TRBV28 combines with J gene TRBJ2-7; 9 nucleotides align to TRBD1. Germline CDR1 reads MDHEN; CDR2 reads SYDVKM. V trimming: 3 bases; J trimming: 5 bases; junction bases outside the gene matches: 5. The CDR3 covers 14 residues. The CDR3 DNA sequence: TGTGCCAGCAGTTTGACAGGGGGTAAGAACGAGCAGTACTTC. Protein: CASSLTGGKNEQYF.

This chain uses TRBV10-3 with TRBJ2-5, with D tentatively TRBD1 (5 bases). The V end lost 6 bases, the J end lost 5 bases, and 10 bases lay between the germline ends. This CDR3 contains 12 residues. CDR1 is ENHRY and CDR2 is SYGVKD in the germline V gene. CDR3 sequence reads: CAISRAAETQYF. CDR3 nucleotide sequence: TGTGCCATCAGCAGGGCAGCGGAGACCCAGTACTTC.

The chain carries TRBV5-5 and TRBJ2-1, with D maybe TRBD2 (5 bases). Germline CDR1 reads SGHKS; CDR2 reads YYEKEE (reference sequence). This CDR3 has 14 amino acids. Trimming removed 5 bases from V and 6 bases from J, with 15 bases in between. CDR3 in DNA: TGTGCCAGCAGTCGGGGTCGGTGGAGCAATGAGCAGTTCTTC. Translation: CASSRGRWSNEQFF.

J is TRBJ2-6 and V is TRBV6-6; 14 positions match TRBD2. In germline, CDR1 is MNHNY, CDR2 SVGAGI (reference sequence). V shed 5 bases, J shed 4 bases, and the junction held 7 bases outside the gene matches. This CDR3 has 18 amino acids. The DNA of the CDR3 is TGTGCCAGCAGTCGGACTAGCGGGGGGTCCCAGGGGGCCAACGTCCTGACTTTC. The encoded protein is CASSRTSGGSQGANVLTF.

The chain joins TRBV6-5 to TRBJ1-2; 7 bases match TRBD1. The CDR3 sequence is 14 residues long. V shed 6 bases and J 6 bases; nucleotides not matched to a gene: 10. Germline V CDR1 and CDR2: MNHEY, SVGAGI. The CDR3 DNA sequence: TGTGCCAGCAGGCAGGGGGTGGCCTCCAATGGCTACACCTTC. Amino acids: CASRQGVASNGYTF.

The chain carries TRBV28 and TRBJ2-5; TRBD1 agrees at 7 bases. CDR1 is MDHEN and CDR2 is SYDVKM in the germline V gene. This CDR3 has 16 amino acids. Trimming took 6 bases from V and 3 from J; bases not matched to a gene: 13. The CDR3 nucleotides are TGTGCCAGCAGACTGACAGGGATAAAGTTTAAAGAGACCCAGTACTTC. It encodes CASRLTGIKFKETQYF. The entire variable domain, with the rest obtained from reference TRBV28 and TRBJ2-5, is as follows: DVKVTQSSRYLVKRTGEKVFLECVQDMDHENMFWYRQDPGLGLRLIYFSYDVKMKEKGDIPEGYSVSREKKERFSLILESASTNQTSMYLCASRLTGIKFKETQYFGPGTRLLVL.

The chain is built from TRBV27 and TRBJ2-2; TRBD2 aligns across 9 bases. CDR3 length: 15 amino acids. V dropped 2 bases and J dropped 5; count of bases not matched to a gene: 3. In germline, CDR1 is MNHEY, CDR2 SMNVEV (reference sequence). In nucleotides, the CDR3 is TGTGCCAGCAGTTTACTAGCGGGGCTTACCGGGGAGCTGTTTTTT. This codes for CASSLLAGLTGELFF.

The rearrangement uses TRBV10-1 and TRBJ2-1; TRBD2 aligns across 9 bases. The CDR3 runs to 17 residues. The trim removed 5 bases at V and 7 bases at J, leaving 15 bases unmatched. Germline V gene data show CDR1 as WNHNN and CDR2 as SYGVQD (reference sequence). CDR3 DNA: TGCGCCAGCAGTTTCGCTTTAGCGGGAGCTAGTACAAATGAGCAGTTCTTC. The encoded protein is CASSFALAGASTNEQFF.

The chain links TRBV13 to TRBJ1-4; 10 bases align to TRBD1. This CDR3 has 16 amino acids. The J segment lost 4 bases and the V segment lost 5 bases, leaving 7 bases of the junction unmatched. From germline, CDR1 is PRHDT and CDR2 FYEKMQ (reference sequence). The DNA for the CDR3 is TGTGCCAGCAGCCGGGACAGGGGCTCCGGTAATGAAAAACTGTTTTTT. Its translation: CASSRDRGSGNEKLFF. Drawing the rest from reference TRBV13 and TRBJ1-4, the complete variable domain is AAGVIQSPRHLIKEKRETATLKCYPIPRHDTVYWYQQGPGQDPQFLISFYEKMQSDKGSIPDRFSAQQFSDYHSELNMSSLELGDSALYFCASSRDRGSGNEKLFFGSGTQLSVL.

The CDR3 sequence: CASSLSQGDIQYF. As DNA, the CDR3 is TGTGCCAGCAGCTTAAGTCAGGGTGACATTCAGTACTTC. The V gene is TRBV7-2, the J gene TRBJ2-4; tentatively, D is TRBD1 (5 bases). Trimming took off 2 bases at V and 8 bases at J, with 10 bases between the two ends. Germline V gene data show CDR1 as SGHTA and CDR2 as FQGNSA. This CDR3 is built from 13 residues.

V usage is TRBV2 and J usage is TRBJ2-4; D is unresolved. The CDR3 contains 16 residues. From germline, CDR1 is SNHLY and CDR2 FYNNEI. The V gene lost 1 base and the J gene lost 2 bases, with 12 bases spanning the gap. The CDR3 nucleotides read TGTGCCAGCAGTGAAGTACGTGACGGGTCCAAAAACATTCAGTACTTC. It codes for CASSEVRDGSKNIQYF.

CDR3 in DNA: TGTGCCAGCAGCCGGCCCTCTGGGGCCAACGTCCTGACTTTC. Amino acids: CASSRPSGANVLTF. V gene TRBV3-1 (or the pseudogene TRBV3-2) combines with J gene TRBJ2-6; D is undetermined. The CDR3 loop spans 14 amino acids. The V and J ends lost 4 bases and 0 bases respectively, with 4 bases between them. Germline CDR1 is LGHDT and CDR2 is YNNKEL (reference sequence).

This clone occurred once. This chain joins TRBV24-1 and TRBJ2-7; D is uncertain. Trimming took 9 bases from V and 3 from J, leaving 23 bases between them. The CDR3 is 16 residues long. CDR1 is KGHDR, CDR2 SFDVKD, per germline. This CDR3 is CATQPTQTAENYEQYF. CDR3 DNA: TGTGCCACCCAGCCTACCCAAACGGCGGAGAACTACGAGCAGTACTTC.

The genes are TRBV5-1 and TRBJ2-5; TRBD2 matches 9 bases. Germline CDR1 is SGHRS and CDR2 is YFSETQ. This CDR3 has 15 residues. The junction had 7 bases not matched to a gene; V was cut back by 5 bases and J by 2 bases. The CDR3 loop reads CASRRGGPDQETQYF. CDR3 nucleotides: TGCGCCAGCAGGCGGGGGGGCCCAGATCAAGAGACCCAGTACTTC.

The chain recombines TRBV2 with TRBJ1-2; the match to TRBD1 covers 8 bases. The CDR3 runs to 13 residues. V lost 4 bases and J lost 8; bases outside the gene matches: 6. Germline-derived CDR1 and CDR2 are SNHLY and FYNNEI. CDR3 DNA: TGTGCCAGCAGTGGGCAGGGGGCAGGAGGCTACACCTTC. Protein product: CASSGQGAGGYTF. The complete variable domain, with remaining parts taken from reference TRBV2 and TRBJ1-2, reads EPEVTQTPSHQVTQMGQEVILRCVPISNHLYFYWYRQILGQKVEFLVSFYNNEISEKSEIFDDQFSVERPDGSNFTLKIRSTKLEDSAMYFCASSGQGAGGYTFGSGTRLTVV.

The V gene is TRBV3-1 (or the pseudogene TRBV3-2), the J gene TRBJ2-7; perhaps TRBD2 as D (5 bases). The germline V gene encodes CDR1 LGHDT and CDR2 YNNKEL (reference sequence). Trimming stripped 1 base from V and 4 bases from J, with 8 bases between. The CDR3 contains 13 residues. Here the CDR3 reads CASSQVGGYEQYF. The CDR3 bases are TGTGCCAGCAGCCAAGTTGGCGGGTACGAGCAGTACTTC.